This T cell receptor beta chain was observed in a study of blood T cell repertoires in COVID-19. Study information: The study drew acute and convalescent COVID-19 samples from the United States, Italy and Spain.

Measured with immunoSEQ multiplex PCR; TCRdb has only the in-frame clones, and not every one. The table shows 200,000 or so clones, with 88% occurring only once. Germline V gene sequence: CDR1 KGHSH, CDR2 LQKENI. The germline V and J ends were trimmed by 4 bases and 0 bases, with 9 bases remaining between them. The CDR3 is 15 amino acids. This receptor was taken from a man between 65 and 85 years old with acute or convalescent COVID-19. Material for sequencing was peripheral blood. The rearrangement uses TRBV18 and TRBJ2-2; possible D gene TRBD1, 5 bases. The CDR3 sequence is CASSRQTANTGELFF. The CDR3 region has the DNA TGTGCCAGCTCACGACAGACAGCGAACACCGGGGAGCTGTTTTTT.